This T cell receptor beta chain appears in the sequencing data of a study of siplizumab effects on memory and regulatory T cells. The V gene's germline CDR1 is SGHNT and CDR2 YYREEE (reference sequence). This CDR3 is built from 14 residues. V lost 5 bases, J lost 3 bases, and 4 bases stayed unmatched. This clone has just one count. About 9.5 x 10^4 TCR templates underwent assay in each sample. Clones were sequenced by immunoSEQ multiplex PCR, and TCRdb holds only the in-frame ones, with some missing. The sample carries under 70,000 clones, roughly 85% recorded once. The specimen was memory CD4+ T cells sorted from blood. The rearrangement links TRBV5-4 to TRBJ2-5, with 10 bases identical to TRBD2. This sequence originates from a human donor in good health. This CDR3 is CASRERGGKETQYF. The CDR3, as DNA: TGTGCCAGCAGGGAGCGGGGGGGGAAAGAGACCCAGTACTTC. Complete variable domain (other parts from reference TRBV5-4 and TRBJ2-5): ETGVTQSPTHLIKTRGQQVTLRCSSQSGHNTVSWYQQALGQGPQFIFQYYREEENGRGNFPPRFSGLQFPNYSSELNVNALELDDSALYLCASRERGGKETQYFGPGTRLLVL.